Sequencing of this T cell receptor (beta chain) was carried out in a study of early T cells in non-severe SARS-CoV-2 infection. Study details: Investigators sequenced bulk RNA drawn from unsorted whole blood, and chains remained unpaired.

Attached unique molecular identifiers marked individual cDNA molecules. TCRdb independently ran MiXCR on the 5' RACE reads; one entry per CDR3 protein. The sample holds 33,000 or so distinct CDR3 sequences; nearly 6% are singletons and the top ten take 7% to 9.5%. Points from the study as a whole: Using VDJdb, the matching emphasized anti-spike CD8 responses while missing private and CD4 specificities.

The CDR3 has 17 residues. Trimming shortened V by 3 bases and J by 6 bases, and 22 bases separated the two germline ends. In germline, CDR1 is MNHEY, CDR2 SVGEGT. This clonotype came up many times. What it recognizes is unknown. The clonotype comes from an adult who was a healthcare worker with PCR-confirmed SARS-CoV-2 infection or an uninfected control (not recorded which). The chain recombines TRBV6-2 or TRBV6-3 with TRBJ2-3; no clear D gene. The sample was whole blood. The CDR3 sequence: CASSYRKRSEDRDTQYF. The CDR3 DNA reads as TGTGCCAGCAGTTATAGGAAACGCTCTGAGGATCGGGATACGCAGTATTTT.